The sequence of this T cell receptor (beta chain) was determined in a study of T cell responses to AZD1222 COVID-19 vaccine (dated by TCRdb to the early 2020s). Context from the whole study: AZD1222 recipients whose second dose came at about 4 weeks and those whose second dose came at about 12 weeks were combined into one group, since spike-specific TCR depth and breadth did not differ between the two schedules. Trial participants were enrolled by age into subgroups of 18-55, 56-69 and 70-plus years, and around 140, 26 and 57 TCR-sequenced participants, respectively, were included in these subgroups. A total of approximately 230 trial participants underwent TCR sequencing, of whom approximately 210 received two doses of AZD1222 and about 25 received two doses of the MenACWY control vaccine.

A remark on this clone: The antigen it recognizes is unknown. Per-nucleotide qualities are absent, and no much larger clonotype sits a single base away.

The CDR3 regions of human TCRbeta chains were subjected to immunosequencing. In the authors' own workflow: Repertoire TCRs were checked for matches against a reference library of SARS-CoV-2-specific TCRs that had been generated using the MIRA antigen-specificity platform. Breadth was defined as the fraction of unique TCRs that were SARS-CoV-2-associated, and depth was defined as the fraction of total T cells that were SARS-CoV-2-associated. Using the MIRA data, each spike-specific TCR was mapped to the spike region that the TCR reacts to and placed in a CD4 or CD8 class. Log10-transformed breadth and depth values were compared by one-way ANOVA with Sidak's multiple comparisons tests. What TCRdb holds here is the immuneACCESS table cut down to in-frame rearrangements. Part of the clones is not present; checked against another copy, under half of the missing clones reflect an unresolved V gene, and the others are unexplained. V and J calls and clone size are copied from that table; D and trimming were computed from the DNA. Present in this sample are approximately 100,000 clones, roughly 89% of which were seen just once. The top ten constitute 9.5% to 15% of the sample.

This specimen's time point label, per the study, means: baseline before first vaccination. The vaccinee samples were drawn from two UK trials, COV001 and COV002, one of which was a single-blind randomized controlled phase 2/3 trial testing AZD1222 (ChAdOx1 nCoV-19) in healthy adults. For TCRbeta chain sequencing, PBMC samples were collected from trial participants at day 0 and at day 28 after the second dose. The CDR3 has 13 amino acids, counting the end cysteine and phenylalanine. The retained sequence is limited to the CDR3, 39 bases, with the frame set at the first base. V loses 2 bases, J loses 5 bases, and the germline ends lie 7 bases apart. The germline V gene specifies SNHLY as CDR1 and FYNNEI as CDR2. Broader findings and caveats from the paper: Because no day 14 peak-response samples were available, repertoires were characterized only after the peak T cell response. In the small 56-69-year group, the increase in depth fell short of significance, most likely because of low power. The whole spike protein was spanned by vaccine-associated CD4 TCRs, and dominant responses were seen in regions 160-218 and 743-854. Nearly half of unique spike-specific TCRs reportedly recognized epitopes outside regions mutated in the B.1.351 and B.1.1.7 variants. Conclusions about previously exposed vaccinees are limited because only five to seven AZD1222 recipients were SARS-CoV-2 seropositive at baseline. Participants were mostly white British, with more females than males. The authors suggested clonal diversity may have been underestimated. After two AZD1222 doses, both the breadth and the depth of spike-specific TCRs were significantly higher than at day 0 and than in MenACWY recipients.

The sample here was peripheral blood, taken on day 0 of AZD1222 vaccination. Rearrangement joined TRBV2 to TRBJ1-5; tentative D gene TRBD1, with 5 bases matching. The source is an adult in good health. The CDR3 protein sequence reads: CASSEQGDQPQHF. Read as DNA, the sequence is TGTGCCAGCAGTGAACAAGGGGATCAGCCCCAGCATTTT. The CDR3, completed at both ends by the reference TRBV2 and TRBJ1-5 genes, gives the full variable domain EPEVTQTPSHQVTQMGQEVILRCVPISNHLYFYWYRQILGQKVEFLVSFYNNEISEKSEIFDDQFSVERPDGSNFTLKIRSTKLEDSAMYFCASSEQGDQPQHFGDGTRLSIL.